This record concerns one T cell receptor (beta chain) sequence. The antigen this receptor binds is unknown. There are 14 amino acids in the CDR3, from cysteine to phenylalanine inclusive. DNA for this receptor is not on file. The CDR1 and CDR2 encoded by the germline V gene are LGHNT and FRNRAP. Sequencing was carried out with a NextSeq 550. The Human TCR Profiling Kit (MiLaboratory) was used to make UMI-labeled 5' RACE TRB cDNA libraries. The full amount of extracted RNA was used for cDNA synthesis, and the full amount of resulting cDNA was used for PCR amplification. The libraries were made side by side, with each library going through the same number of PCR cycles. In the authors' own workflow: With a requirement of at least two reads per UMI, MIGEC and MiXCR extracted about 52,000 +/- 9,100 unique UMI-labeled TRB cDNA molecules per library. On average, roughly 40,000 +/- 10,000 functional in-frame TRB CDR3 nucleotide clonotypes lacking stop codons were found per library. Diversity metrics, including normalized Shannon-Wiener and Chao1, were computed in VDJtools after downsampling to 5000 UMI-labeled TRB molecules per sample. Clonotype-size-weighted physicochemical properties of the central five CDR3 residues (interaction energy, strength, volume and Kidera factor 4) were computed in VDJtools. The reads went through TCRdb reprocessing, and each CDR3 protein sequence gets one entry with no DNA. In this record, the V and J calls reflect TCRdb's handling and not the investigators' own analysis. This sample's table lists about 130,000 distinct CDR3 sequences. The top ten clonotypes cover under 0.5% of the sample.

Each CD8+ T cell subset was flow-sorted in triplicate, and approximately 280,000 cells per subset were placed directly into RLT lysis buffer. To exclude memory contaminants, naive CD8+ T cells were stringently defined as CD45RO-CCR7+CD27+CD95-. Peripheral blood mononuclear cells were isolated from buffy coats using standard density gradient centrifugation. A FACSAria III was used to flow-sort naive CXCR3-negative and CXCR3-positive CD8+ T cells. Total RNA was extracted from sorted cells using an RNeasy Mini Kit. The data were taken from a study of CXCR3-negative and CXCR3-positive naive CD8 T cells (dated by TCRdb to between 2018 and 2021). Regarding the study in general: In total, around 140 million TRB reads were obtained, corresponding to roughly 1.5 +/- 0.3 million reads per library. Naive subsets from about 5 donors and memory cells from 3 donors were included in the TRBV-TRBJ cluster analysis. The diversity and physicochemical repertoire analyses included fewer than twelve donors pooled from two independent experiments. What the study reported, not specific to this receptor: Freshly isolated PBMCs were used for most assays because CXCR3 expression partially decreased after cryopreservation. Comparably high repertoire diversity was found in both naive subsets, whereas much lower repertoire diversity was found in memory CD8+ T cells. Because surface CD5, which is linked to self-reactivity in mice, was comparable between the naive subsets, TCR interaction strength was also inferred from TRB CDR3 physicochemical properties. TRB CDR3s from CXCR3-positive naive cells showed higher hydrophobicity (lower Kidera factor 4), lower energy, and higher strength and volume indices than CXCR3-negative naive cells. Naive CXCR3-negative and CXCR3-positive cells from the same donor showed similar TRBV-TRBJ usage, whereas memory cells showed distinct patterns.

The receptor was derived from a human donor in good health. Some clones in this sample may be carry-over from other donors' samples. The chain was built from TRBV12-5 and TRBJ1-5. The specimen was naive CXCR3- CD8+ T cells from blood. This sample's cell subset or site label indicates: CD45RO-CCR7+CD27+CD95- naive CD8+ T cells lacking CXCR3 (TNR3-). The CDR3 region: CASGLGQANQPQHF.